The rows below give T cell receptor beta chains drawn from one sample of a study of blood T cell repertoires in COVID-19. The protocol was immunoSEQ multiplex PCR, while the TCRdb copy is restricted to in-frame clones and leaves out a portion. The data show about 110,000 clones, about 88% seen once. Sequencing was done on a sample of peripheral blood. These receptors were taken from a human donor in a cohort sampled during active COVID-19. Both conserved end residues are trimmed from each CDR3.

TRBV6-5,TRBJ2-5,ASRRAGSETQY
TRBV2,TRBJ1-2,ASSESWQAAYGYT
TRBV3-1/TRBV3-2,TRBJ1-2,ASSQDLADYGYT
TRBV11-3,TRBJ2-1,ASSSQGNEQF
TRBV27,TRBJ1-5,ASSFSRDNQPQH
TRBV19,TRBJ1-5,ASNQYSNQPQH
TRBV13,TRBJ2-1,ASSLVAGATYNEQF
TRBV6-1,TRBJ2-7,ASSEGQGAFRQY
TRBV3-1/TRBV3-2,TRBJ2-7,ASSQIYYEQY
TRBV2,TRBJ1-1,ASVAAGMNTEAF
TRBV2,TRBJ1-5,ASSHRGYQPQH
TRBV29-1,TRBJ2-1,SVLNRDRGLNEQF
TRBV28,TRBJ2-1,ASSIQQGGNEQF
TRBV10-3,TRBJ2-7,AISELGGGEQY
TRBV5-1,TRBJ2-1,ASSPDRLGTYNEQF
TRBV7-2,TRBJ2-5,ASSLAGGVEKTQY
TRBV7-9,TRBJ2-1,ASSPVGTSGVLNNEQF
TRBV11-2,TRBJ1-2,ASQIDAGSFYGYT
TRBV7-3,TRBJ1-6,ASSFIGGGNSPLH
TRBV13,TRBJ1-6,ASSLGGQGGSPLH
TRBV3-1/TRBV3-2,TRBJ2-7,ASSHEYSYEQY
TRBV20-1,TRBJ1-3,SARRLETIY
TRBV6-5,TRBJ2-7,AGTGTSGRAVEQY
TRBV27,TRBJ1-1,ASSLRENTEAF
TRBV24-1,TRBJ1-2,ATGDGSYGYT
TRBV14,TRBJ2-1,ASSQASGGPRQF
TRBV7-9,TRBJ1-1,ASSLKGPTEAF
TRBV5-1,TRBJ2-1,ASSSLAGGLYNEQF
TRBV5-8,TRBJ2-3,ASSLGTALTDTQY
TRBV6-6,TRBJ2-3,ASTGTGRSTDTQY
TRBV10-1,TRBJ1-1,ASSPGQGEAF
TRBV7-9,TRBJ2-2,ANHGLAGVAGELF
TRBV30,TRBJ1-2,AGGYGYT
TRBV28,TRBJ2-7,ASSLELTVRNEQY
TRBV7-3,TRBJ2-1,ASSMDSSYNEQF